This T cell receptor beta chain was recovered during a study of cytomegalovirus exposure and HLA in healthy donors. Points from the study as a whole: As was reported, the HLA-A and HLA-B alleles of most subjects were accurately predicted from TCR beta sequences. There were some V segments, including TRBV6-2 and TRBV6-3, excluded as indistinguishable. Segments of the TCR beta V type were, in most cases, productive about 90% or about 30% of the time in an earlier analysis.

The CDR3 covers 16 residues. The junction had 11 bases not matched to a gene; V was cut back by 1 base and J by 6 bases. Germline CDR1 SGHNT, CDR2 YYREEE (reference sequence). Among the donors, all were healthy bone marrow donors. This clone showed up just a few times. What it binds is not known. With 60 Vbeta and 13 Jbeta primers, the PCR was carried out. TCRdb keeps only in-frame clones here, not all; method: immunoSEQ multiplex PCR. Here the sample spans 100,000 or so clones, about 70% being singletons. The clonotype was recovered from a woman younger than 35 in good health and CMV-seropositive. This rearrangement joins TRBV5-4 to TRBJ1-2; 8 nucleotides align to TRBD1. What was sequenced was PBMCs. The CDR3 region is CASSLTPDRVADGYTF. CDR3 coding DNA: TGTGCCAGCAGCTTGACCCCGGACAGGGTGGCGGATGGCTACACCTTC.